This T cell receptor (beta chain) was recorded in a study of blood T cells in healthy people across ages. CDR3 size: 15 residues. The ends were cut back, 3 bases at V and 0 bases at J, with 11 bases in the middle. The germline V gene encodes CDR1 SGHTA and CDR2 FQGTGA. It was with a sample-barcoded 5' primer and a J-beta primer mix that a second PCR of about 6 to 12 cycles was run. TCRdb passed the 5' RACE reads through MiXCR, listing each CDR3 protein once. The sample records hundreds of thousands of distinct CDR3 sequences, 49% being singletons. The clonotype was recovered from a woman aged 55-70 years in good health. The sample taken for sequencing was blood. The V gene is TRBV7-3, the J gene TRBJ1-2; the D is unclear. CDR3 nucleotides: TGTGCCAGCAGCTTCTCGTCCGGGGCTAACTATGGCTACACCTTC. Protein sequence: CASSFSSGANYGYTF.